One T cell receptor beta chain is described in this entry. This clonotype was counted between two and nine times. This receptor's antigen is unknown. No clone much larger than this one lies a single base away; base qualities are absent. This sample stems from a study of identical twins (dated by TCRdb to 2016 to 2017). Background for the entire study: To test whether fetal clonotypes persist, the study used deep sequencing on TCR alpha and beta repertoires from monozygotic twins, unrelated adults of various ages, and cord blood. To rule out contamination, replicate twin experiments were performed at different times with different library preparation protocols.

Broader findings and caveats from the paper: Compared with coincidental sharing between unrelated individuals, out-of-frame TCR alpha sequences shared between twins showed an excess of sequences with low generation probability. Excess twin sharing in beta out-of-frame sequences was weaker because fewer shared sequences lowered the signal-to-noise ratio. Invariant T cells such as MAIT and iNKT could partly confound zero-insertion analyses, though diverse VJ usage argued against this for most clonotypes. Because the same donors could not be followed over many years, the conclusions depended on cross-sectional statistical analysis. Abundant cord blood beta clonotypes had fewer insertions, young adult naive repertoires showed a similar but weaker trend, and memory repertoires showed no such trend. In monozygotic twins, out-of-frame TCR alpha sharing was systematically underestimated by recombination models, although the models agreed with sharing between unrelated individuals.

Library construction relied on 5' RACE. Sequencing was performed on an Illumina HiSeq 2000. A universal primer binding site was introduced by template switching, and a unique molecular identifier was present in the final cDNA, enabling accurate counting of TCR cDNA molecules. First-strand cDNA for TCR alpha and beta chains was synthesized from specific primers in the conserved constant-segment region. To control for contamination, every cDNA library carried two barcodes: a SMART-Mk sample barcode plus Illumina barcodes. TruSeq adapter sequences and Illumina sample barcodes were added in two successive PCR steps. The Illumina HiSeq platform was used with custom primers to sequence TCR alpha and beta cDNA libraries. The original pipeline was this. Raw reads were processed with MiGEC to extract unique molecular identifiers, and MiXCR was used to determine CDR3 positions. For each individual, recombination models were inferred using an EM algorithm with the repgenHMM and IGoR tools. Shared clonotype analysis was performed with the tcR package in R, normalizing sharing by the product of cloneset sizes. To study raw recombination free of thymic and clonal selection effects, out-of-frame nonproductive sequences were analyzed. Clones were called with MiXCR by TCRdb after fastp trimmed the public reads at Q25, and only in-frame beta chains were retained. Every distinct CDR3 protein forms one entry, paired with its most common genes and DNA. The V and J calls reflect TCRdb's pipeline rather than the authors' work. For this sample there are about 690,000 distinct CDR3 sequences; 5.5% to 6.5% appear just once. In total, the top ten clones hold roughly 2% of the sample.

Trimming removed 2 bases from V and 2 bases from J, leaving 13 bases between the germline ends. CDR1 and CDR2 are drawn from the germline V gene (reference sequence): LGHDT, YNNKEL. From the cysteine up to the phenylalanine, the CDR3 has a length of 16 residues. Only the CDR3 DNA stays, 48 bases, in frame from base 1. Every donor was a healthy Caucasian. The study also sequenced three unrelated non-twin adults: a male aged 18 to 30, a male aged 50 to 59 and a female aged 50 to 59. Miltenyi CD45RO+ enrichment and human naive T-cell isolation kits were used to isolate memory (CD45RO+) and naive T cells from PBMC.

The chain employs TRBV3-1 and TRBJ1-3; no D gene can be assigned with confidence. Specimen: naive T cells sorted from blood. The cell subset or site tag for this specimen amounts to: cells isolated with a human naive T-cell isolation kit. The source is a man younger than 35 in good health. The DNA is TGTGCCAGCAGCCAACGCGGCTACAGTACTGGAAACACCATATATTTT. Translated, it reads CASSQRGYSTGNTIYF.